This T cell receptor (beta chain) was sequenced in a study of technical replicates of blood from several donors. Sequencing was performed with immunoSEQ multiplex PCR; in TCRdb, only in-frame clones are kept and a portion is missing. The sample holds around 80,000 clones, about 95% seen once. This receptor was taken from a human donor in good health. The sequencing sample was made of T cells isolated from PBMCs.

Here the CDR3 DNA reads TGTGCCAGCAGTTTATCGGGGACAGGTGGCGGGGAGCTGTTTTTT. Protein sequence: CASSLSGTGGGELFF. The V and J genes are TRBV27 and TRBJ2-2; 8 bases line up with TRBD1. Germline lookup yields CDR1 MNHEY and CDR2 SMNVEV (reference sequence). J gave up 7 bases and V 0 bases, and 4 bases lay outside the gene matches. CDR3 length: 15 residues.